The clone carrying this TCR beta chain was detected only a few times. The antigen remains unidentified. V was pared by 2 bases and J by 6 bases, with 8 bases of the junction left unmatched. The germline V gene has CDR1 MDHEN and CDR2 SYDVKM. The CDR3 extends over 15 amino acids. The sample comes from a study of cytotoxic CD8 clonotypes in ibrutinib-treated CLL. Data came from immunoSEQ multiplex PCR; TCRdb stores just in-frame clones and leaves some out. The repertoire has 250,000 or so clones, roughly 70% of them found once; the top ten carry 15% to 19%. Study findings and constraints: Clonality increased with ibrutinib response but returned toward baseline at progression. Age-matched healthy donor levels were exceeded by baseline clonality, which tracked circulating CD8+ T-cell counts.

Sample: PBMCs, taken after 24 months of ibrutinib treatment. The sequence derives from a human donor with chronic lymphocytic leukemia. The V and J genes are TRBV28 and TRBJ1-2; 8 bases are shared with TRBD1. The CDR3 reads CASSLTPDRGDGYTF. DNA for the CDR3: TGTGCCAGCAGTTTAACCCCCGACAGGGGTGATGGCTACACCTTC.